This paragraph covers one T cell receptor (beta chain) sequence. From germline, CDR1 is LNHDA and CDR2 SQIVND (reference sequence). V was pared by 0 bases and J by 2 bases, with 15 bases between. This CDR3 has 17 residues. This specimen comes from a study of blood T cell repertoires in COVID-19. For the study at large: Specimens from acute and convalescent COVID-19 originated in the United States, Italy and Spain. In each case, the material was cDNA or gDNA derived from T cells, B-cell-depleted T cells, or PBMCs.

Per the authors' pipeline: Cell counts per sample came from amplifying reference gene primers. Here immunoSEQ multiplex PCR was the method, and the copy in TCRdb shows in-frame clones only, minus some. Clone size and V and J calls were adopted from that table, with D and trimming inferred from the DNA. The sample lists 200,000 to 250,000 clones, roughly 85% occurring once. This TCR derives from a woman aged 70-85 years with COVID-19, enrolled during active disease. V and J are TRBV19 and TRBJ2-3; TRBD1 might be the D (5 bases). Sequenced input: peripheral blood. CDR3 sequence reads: CASSIDRRQGYTDTQYF. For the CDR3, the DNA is TGTGCCAGTAGTATAGATCGGCGTCAGGGATACACAGATACGCAGTATTTT.